This entry lists 6 T cell receptor beta chains sequenced from one sample in a study of blood T cell repertoires in COVID-19. The data were produced by immunoSEQ multiplex PCR, yet TCRdb's version contains in-frame clones alone and is incomplete. The table shows 220,000 or so clones, with approximately 77% occurring only once. What was sequenced was peripheral blood. The receptors here all came from an elderly woman with acute or convalescent COVID-19.

This clone was detected once. This chain uses TRBV4-1 with TRBJ1-2; 7 bases are shared with TRBD1. The trim removed 3 bases at V and 7 bases at J, leaving 8 bases unmatched. This CDR3 comprises 14 residues. Per germline, CDR1 MGHRA and CDR2 YSYEKL. CDR3 amino acids: CASSHGQAGGGYTF. In DNA, the CDR3 is TGCGCCAGCAGCCATGGACAGGCGGGGGGTGGCTACACCTTC.

The chain links TRBV27 to TRBJ1-2; D not certain. Trimming pared 0 bases from V and 0 bases from J, leaving 8 bases between. This CDR3 region has 15 residues. Germline loops: CDR1 MNHEY, CDR2 SMNVEV (reference sequence). The DNA of the CDR3 is TGTGCCAGCAGTTTATCGCTCGGGACTAACTATGGCTACACCTTC. It translates to CASSLSLGTNYGYTF.

The rearrangement uses TRBV30 and TRBJ1-5; the D is unclear. Germline values: CDR1 GTSNPN, CDR2 SVGIG (reference sequence). Trimming removed 1 base from V and 9 bases from J, with 16 bases in between. The length of the CDR3 is 14 residues. CDR3 nucleotides: TGTGCCTGGAGTGAAAGTAGGCCATGGAGGCCCCAGCATTTT. This sequence encodes CAWSESRPWRPQHF.

This rearrangement joins TRBV5-1 to TRBJ1-2, with 11 bases that match TRBD1. Germline V CDR1 and CDR2: SGHRS, YFSETQ. Losses at the gene ends were 0 bases for V and 7 bases for J; bases not matched to a gene: 11. The CDR3 covers 17 residues. CDR3 region: CASSLELGGQGALGYTF. The CDR3 DNA reads TGCGCCAGCAGCTTGGAGTTGGGAGGACAGGGGGCGCTTGGCTACACCTTC.

The chain uses TRBV7-8 and TRBJ1-5, with D perhaps matching TRBD1 (5 bases). Trimming removed 5 bases at V and 1 base at J, with 15 bases between. CDR3 size: 16 residues. Germline V gene sequence: CDR1 SGHVS, CDR2 FQNEAQ. CDR3 amino acids: CASSPMTENSNQPQHF. Written as DNA, the CDR3 is TGTGCCAGCAGCCCGATGACAGAGAACAGCAATCAGCCCCAGCATTTT.

The chain has TRBV9 and TRBJ1-1; D ambiguous. Germline V gene data show CDR1 as SGDLS and CDR2 as YYNGEE. V was pared by 0 bases and J by 4 bases, with 10 bases between. CDR3 size: 14 residues. CDR3 coding DNA: TGTGCCAGCAGCGTAGGAGGCCTGGGCACTGAAGCTTTCTTT. This codes for CASSVGGLGTEAFF.